Below, one T cell receptor (beta chain) is given with its context. A single record per CDR3 protein comes from TCRdb applying MiXCR to the RT-PCR reads. The sample lists 400,000 to 450,000 distinct CDR3 sequences; roughly 17% were seen once. With 3 bases removed from V and 2 bases from J, the gap between germline ends came to 11 bases. Looked up from germline, CDR1 is LGHDT and CDR2 is YNNKEL (reference sequence). The CDR3 runs 15 residues. This entry belongs to a study of patients and donors after allogeneic stem cell transplantation. The origin of this receptor is a human donor who was either an allogeneic HSCT recipient or a stem cell or donor lymphocyte infusion donor (not recorded which). It is not recorded whose cells these are; they may come from a transplant donor. The sequencing sample was made of blood, either unsorted or a sorted T cell fraction (not recorded which). The chain has TRBV3-1 and TRBJ2-1; no definite D call. CDR3 protein: CASSHRYPTYNEQFF. CDR3 DNA: TGTGCCAGCAGCCACCGATACCCTACCTACAATGAGCAGTTCTTC.